Below are 15 T cell receptor beta chains sequenced from a single sample in a study of blood T cell repertoires in COVID-19. Clones were read by immunoSEQ multiplex PCR, and TCRdb kept only the in-frame ones, dropping some. The table includes under 120,000 clones, around 89% detected once. The specimen sequenced was peripheral blood. The receptors here all came from a woman of 80 years or more with acute or convalescent COVID-19.

This clone has a single count. This chain connects TRBV7-6 to TRBJ1-3; no definite D call. The V gene lost 8 bases and the J gene lost 0 bases, with 11 bases spanning the gap. The CDR3 runs 14 residues. In germline, CDR1 is SGHVS, CDR2 FNYEAQ. CDR3 protein: CASGGPSSGNTIYF. The CDR3, as DNA: TGTGCCAGCGGCGGGCCCAGCTCTGGAAACACCATATATTTT. Filled out from reference TRBV7-6 and TRBJ1-3, the complete variable domain reads GAGVSQSPRYKVTKRGQDVALRCDPISGHVSLYWYRQALGQGPEFLTYFNYEAQQDKSGLPNDRFSAERPEGSISTLTIQRTEQRDSAMYRCASGGPSSGNTIYFGEGSWLTVV.

V is TRBV6-1 and J is TRBJ2-1, with D perhaps TRBD2 (6 bases). CDR1 MNHNS and CDR2 SASEGT come from the germline V gene. V gave up 0 bases and J gave up 2 bases, with 8 bases separating them. The CDR3 sequence is 15 residues long. This CDR3 reads CASSEAGGPYNEQFF. CDR3 nucleotide sequence: TGTGCCAGCAGTGAAGCGGGGGGTCCCTACAATGAGCAGTTCTTC.

The V call is TRBV19, the J call TRBJ1-2; the D is unclear. Looked up from germline, CDR1 is LNHDA and CDR2 is SQIVND (reference sequence). V was cut by 2 bases and J by 6 bases, with 10 bases left in between. The CDR3 consists of 13 residues. CDR3 nucleotides: TGTGCCAGTAGTATATTCGGCGGGAATGGCTACACCTTC. It translates to CASSIFGGNGYTF.

The rearrangement links TRBV28 to TRBJ2-3, with D tentatively TRBD1 (7 bases). Germline CDR1 and CDR2: MDHEN and SYDVKM. This CDR3 spans 18 amino acids. V was clipped by 5 bases and J by 4 bases, with 25 bases between them. The CDR3 bases are TGTGCCAGCAGTGACGCCTCCCTCTACAGGGGCGGGGCAGATACGCAGTATTTT. As protein: CASSDASLYRGGADTQYF.

V usage is TRBV9 and J usage is TRBJ1-6, with a possible D match to TRBD1 (6 bases). Germline loops: CDR1 SGDLS, CDR2 YYNGEE. This CDR3 is built from 17 residues. Trimming removed 5 bases at V and 0 bases at J, with 15 bases between. CDR3 residues: CASSRQVSSSYNSPLHF. The CDR3 DNA reads as TGTGCCAGCAGTCGACAGGTCTCGAGCTCCTATAATTCACCCCTCCACTTT.

This clone has a single count. The chain uses TRBV10-3 and TRBJ1-1; 8 bases map to TRBD1. V shed 9 bases and J 4 bases; nucleotides not matched to a gene: 1. Germline lookup yields CDR1 ENHRY and CDR2 SYGVKD. The CDR3 consists of 11 residues. The DNA for the CDR3 is TGTGCCATTGGACAGGGCACTGAAGCTTTCTTT. Amino acids: CAIGQGTEAFF.

V is TRBV5-6 and J is TRBJ1-1; the match to TRBD1 covers 9 bases. J was trimmed by 8 bases and V by 6 bases; bases with no gene match: 11. Germline loops: CDR1 SGHDT, CDR2 YYEEEE. This CDR3 has 14 amino acids. The CDR3 spells CASTLGQGLLEAFF. In DNA, the CDR3 is TGTGCCAGCACCCTGGGACAGGGATTATTAGAAGCTTTCTTT.

V usage is TRBV18 and J usage is TRBJ2-5; unclear D gene. V was trimmed by 3 bases and J by 1 base, leaving 9 bases between them. Germline lookup yields CDR1 KGHSH and CDR2 LQKENI. This CDR3 is 14 amino acids long. This CDR3 reads CASSPPTTQETQYF. CDR3 nucleotide sequence: TGTGCCAGCTCACCGCCAACTACCCAAGAGACCCAGTACTTC.

J is TRBJ1-5 and V is TRBV7-9, with TRBD1 identical over 9 bases. The CDR3 runs 14 residues. CDR1 SEHNR and CDR2 FQNEAQ come from the germline V gene (reference sequence). The V segment lost 5 bases and the J segment 1 base; nucleotides outside the gene matches: 0. This CDR3 reads CASSGTGSNQPQHF. In nucleotides, the CDR3 is TGTGCCAGCAGCGGGACAGGGAGCAATCAGCCCCAGCATTTT.

V and J are TRBV7-2 and TRBJ1-6, with 8 bases aligning to TRBD1. CDR3 length: 19 amino acids. The junction had 8 bases not matched to a gene; V was cut back by 0 bases and J by 1 base. The germline gives CDR1 SGHTA, CDR2 FQGNSA. CDR3 DNA sequence: TGTGCCAGCAGCTTAGCGCGTTGGCAGGGGGCGTCCTATAATTCACCCCTCCACTTT. The encoded protein is CASSLARWQGASYNSPLHF. Based on the CDR3 plus reference TRBV7-2 and TRBJ1-6, the full variable domain is GAGVSQSPSNKVTEKGKDVELRCDPISGHTALYWYRQSLGQGLEFLIYFQGNSAPDKSGLPSDRFSAERTGGSVSTLTIQRTQQEDSAVYLCASSLARWQGASYNSPLHFGNGTRLTVT.

In its sample, this clone was seen once. The chain has TRBV5-1 and TRBJ2-7; 8 bases agree with TRBD1. With V trimmed by 2 bases and J by 5 bases, 3 bases remained unmatched. Germline CDR1 SGHRS, CDR2 YFSETQ. The CDR3 is 13 residues long. The CDR3 region is CASSLGTGDEQYF. For the CDR3, the DNA is TGCGCCAGCAGCTTAGGGACAGGTGACGAGCAGTACTTC.

The V and J genes are TRBV18 and TRBJ1-1; D is possibly TRBD1 (5 bases). Trimming took off 3 bases at V and 3 bases at J, with 8 bases between the two ends. The CDR3 totals 13 residues. Per germline, CDR1 KGHSH and CDR2 LQKENI. The CDR3 protein is CASSPTEYTEAFF. The CDR3 DNA reads TGTGCCAGCTCACCGACAGAGTACACTGAAGCTTTCTTT. The variable domain in full, with the rest retrieved from reference TRBV18 and TRBJ1-1, is NAGVMQNPRHLVRRRGQEARLRCSPMKGHSHVYWYRQLPEEGLKFMVYLQKENIIDESGMPKERFSAEFPKEGPSILRIQQVVRGDSAAYFCASSPTEYTEAFFGQGTRLTVV.

The chain combines TRBV13 with TRBJ2-5; TRBD2 might be the D (6 bases). The germline V gene encodes CDR1 PRHDT and CDR2 FYEKMQ (reference sequence). There are 16 residues in the CDR3. The V gene lost 5 bases and the J gene lost 4 bases, with 20 bases spanning the gap. For the CDR3, the DNA is TGTGCCAGCAGCCCGGGATCTTGGGGAGGTGGAGAGACCCAGTACTTC. Amino acids: CASSPGSWGGGETQYF.

CDR3 residues: CASSLVTVSNEKLFF. Written as DNA, the CDR3 is TGTGCCAGCAGCTTAGTTACAGTCTCTAATGAAAAACTGTTTTTT. This chain links TRBV7-9 with TRBJ1-4; no reliable D call. Trimming removed 1 base from V and 3 bases from J, with 9 bases in between. This CDR3 spans 15 amino acids. Germline CDR1 is SEHNR and CDR2 is FQNEAQ (reference sequence).

The chain couples TRBV6-2 or TRBV6-3 to TRBJ2-2, with TRBD1 matching over 8 bases. Germline assignment: CDR1 MNHEY and CDR2 SVGEGT. CDR3 length: 17 amino acids. V lost 0 bases and J lost 4; bases outside the gene matches: 7. CDR3 loop: CASSYSDRGRITGELFF. CDR3 coding DNA: TGTGCCAGCAGTTACTCCGACAGGGGCCGAATCACCGGGGAGCTGTTTTTT.